The T cell receptor (beta chain) described here comes from a study of shared clonotypes between healthy human individuals. In the study overall: Used for every donor were three CD4 naive, three CD4 memory, two CD8 naive and one CD8 memory plate. Study-level results: The study found lower generation probabilities in non-shared clonotypes than in those shared by all four donors. How much donors shared clonotypes was expected to be affected by sequencing depth.

To note about this clone: Antigen specificity is unknown.

The CDR3 has 17 amino acids. The germline gives CDR1 SGHRS, CDR2 YFSETQ. The V segment lost 4 bases and the J segment 3 bases; nucleotides outside the gene matches: 13. Researchers ran the assay at a deep level. Using immunoSEQ multiplex PCR, the repertoire was profiled, and TCRdb retains in-frame clones only, with some absent. The sample consists of around 2.3 million clones, approximately 96% of them appearing once. V is TRBV5-1 and J is TRBJ2-7; the match to TRBD1 covers 10 bases. The sequence was obtained from a man aged 18 to 29 in good health. Source material: naive CD4+ T cells sorted from blood. Indicated subset: CD45RA+ positively selected. The DNA for the CDR3 is TGCGCCAGCAGCGAAAACACCCCGGGACAGGGGATCTACGAGCAGTACTTC. This encodes CASSENTPGQGIYEQYF.